This TCR beta chain stems from a study of blood T cell repertoires in COVID-19. Turning to the study itself: The United States, Italy and Spain provided the acute and convalescent COVID-19 samples.

Germline-derived CDR1 and CDR2 are SGHKS and YYEKEE (reference sequence). V was clipped by 3 bases and J by 5 bases, with 14 bases between them. The CDR3 contains 14 residues. As processed by the authors: Estimation of nucleated cell counts relied on the amplification of reference gene primers. TCRdb keeps only in-frame clones here, not all; method: immunoSEQ multiplex PCR. V, J and clone size are those of that table, while D and trimming were read from the DNA. This table holds about 250,000 clones, 83% found once. The receptor was isolated from a man aged 35 to 55 with active or convalescent COVID-19. V and J are TRBV5-5 and TRBJ1-2, with no clear D. Input material: peripheral blood. CDR3 region: CASSSLEFGYGYTF. Here the CDR3 DNA reads TGTGCCAGCAGCTCCCTGGAGTTTGGTTATGGCTACACCTTC. Filled out from reference TRBV5-5 and TRBJ1-2, the complete variable domain reads DAGVTQSPTHLIKTRGQQVTLRCSPISGHKSVSWYQQVLGQGPQFIFQYYEKEERGRGNFPDRFSARQFPNYSSELNVNALLLGDSALYLCASSSLEFGYGYTFGSGTRLTVV.